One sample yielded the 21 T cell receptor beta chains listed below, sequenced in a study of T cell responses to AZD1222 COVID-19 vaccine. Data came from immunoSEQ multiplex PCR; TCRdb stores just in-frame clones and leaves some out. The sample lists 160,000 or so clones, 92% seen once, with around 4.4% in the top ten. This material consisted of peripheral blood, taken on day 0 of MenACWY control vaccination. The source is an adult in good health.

CDR3 DNA sequence: TGTGCCAGCAGCTACGGGGCTAGTGGCGGCTACACCTTC. Encoded protein: CASSYGASGGYTF. The chain has TRBV9 and TRBJ1-2; possibly TRBD1 for D (5 bases). This CDR3 is built from 13 residues. V lost 4 bases and J lost 8, with 15 bases in between. Germline V CDR1 and CDR2: SGDLS, YYNGEE.

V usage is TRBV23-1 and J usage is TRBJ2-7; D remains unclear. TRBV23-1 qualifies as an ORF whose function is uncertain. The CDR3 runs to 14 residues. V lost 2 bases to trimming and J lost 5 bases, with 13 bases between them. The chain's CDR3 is CASSQAPRVDEQYF. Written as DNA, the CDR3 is TGCGCCAGCAGTCAAGCCCCTCGGGTAGACGAGCAGTACTTC.

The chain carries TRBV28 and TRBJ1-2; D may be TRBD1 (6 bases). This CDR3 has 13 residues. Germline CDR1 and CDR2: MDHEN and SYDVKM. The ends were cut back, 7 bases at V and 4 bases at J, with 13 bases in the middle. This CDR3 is CASNRQAFYGYTF. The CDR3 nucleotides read TGTGCCAGCAACCGACAGGCATTCTATGGCTACACCTTC.

DNA for the CDR3: TGCAGCGTTGAGCGGGGACAGGGCCTCTATGGCTACACCTTC. This sequence encodes CSVERGQGLYGYTF. The rearrangement uses TRBV29-1 and TRBJ1-2; 9 bases line up with TRBD1. Germline CDR1 and CDR2: SQVTM and ANQGSEA. After removal of 3 bases from V and 4 bases from J, the junction contained 6 bases not matched to a gene. The CDR3 is 14 amino acids. Combining the CDR3 with reference TRBV29-1 and TRBJ1-2 gives the whole variable domain SAVISQKPSRDICQRGTSLTIQCQVDSQVTMMFWYRQQPGQSLTLIATANQGSEATYESGFVIDKFPISRPNLTFSTLTVSNMSPEDSSIYLCSVERGQGLYGYTFGSGTRLTVV.

The CDR3 DNA is TGTGCCAGCTCACGACTAGCGGGAGGGCAAGAGACCCAGTACTTC. It codes for CASSRLAGGQETQYF. The chain carries TRBV18 and TRBJ2-5; TRBD2 matches at 14 bases. The CDR3 covers 15 residues. CDR1 is KGHSH and CDR2 is LQKENI in the germline V gene. With V trimmed by 4 bases and J by 2 bases, 0 bases remained unmatched.

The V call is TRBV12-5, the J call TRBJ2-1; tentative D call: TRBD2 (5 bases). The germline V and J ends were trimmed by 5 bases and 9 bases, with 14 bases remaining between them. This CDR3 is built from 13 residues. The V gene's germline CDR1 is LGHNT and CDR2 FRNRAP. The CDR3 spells CASGLRDRSEQFF. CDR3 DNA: TGTGCTAGTGGTCTACGGGATCGGAGTGAGCAGTTCTTC.

The CDR3, as DNA: TGTGCCAGCAAGCAGGGTTACGAGCAGTACTTC. As protein: CASKQGYEQYF. V gene TRBV2 combines with J gene TRBJ2-7; tentative D call: TRBD1 (5 bases). The V and J ends lost 7 bases and 4 bases respectively, with 8 bases between them. Germline CDR1 SNHLY, CDR2 FYNNEI. The CDR3 length is 11 residues.

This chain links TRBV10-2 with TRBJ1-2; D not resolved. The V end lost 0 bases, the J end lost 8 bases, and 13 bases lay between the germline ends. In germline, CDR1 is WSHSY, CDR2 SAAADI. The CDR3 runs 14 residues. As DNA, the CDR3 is TGCGCCAGCAGTGAGTCCGGACTGCCGGGCGGCTACACCTTC. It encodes CASSESGLPGGYTF.

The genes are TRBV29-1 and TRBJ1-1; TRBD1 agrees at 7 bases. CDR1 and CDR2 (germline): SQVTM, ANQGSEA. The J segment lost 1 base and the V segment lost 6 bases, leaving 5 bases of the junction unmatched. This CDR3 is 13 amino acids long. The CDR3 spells CSVWTGWNTEAFF. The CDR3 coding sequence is TGCAGCGTATGGACAGGTTGGAACACTGAAGCTTTCTTT.

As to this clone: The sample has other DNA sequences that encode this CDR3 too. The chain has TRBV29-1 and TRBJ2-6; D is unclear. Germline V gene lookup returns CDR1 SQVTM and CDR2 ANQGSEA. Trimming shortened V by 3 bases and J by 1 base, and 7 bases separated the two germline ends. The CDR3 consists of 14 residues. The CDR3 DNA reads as TGCAGCGTTGATACTGGGTCTGGGGCCAACGTCCTGACTTTC. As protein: CSVDTGSGANVLTF.

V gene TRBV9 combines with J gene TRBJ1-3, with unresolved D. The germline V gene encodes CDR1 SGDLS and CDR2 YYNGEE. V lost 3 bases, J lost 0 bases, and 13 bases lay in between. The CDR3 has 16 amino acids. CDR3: CASSASEVGSGNTIYF. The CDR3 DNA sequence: TGTGCCAGCAGCGCCTCGGAGGTGGGCTCTGGAAACACCATATATTTT.

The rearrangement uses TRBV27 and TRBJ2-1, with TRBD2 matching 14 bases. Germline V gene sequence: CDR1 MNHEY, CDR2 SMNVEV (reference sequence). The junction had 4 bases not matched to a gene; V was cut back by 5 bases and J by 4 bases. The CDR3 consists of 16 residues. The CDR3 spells CASSLGTSGRYNEQFF. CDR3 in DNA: TGTGCCAGCAGTCTAGGGACTAGCGGGAGATACAATGAGCAGTTCTTC.

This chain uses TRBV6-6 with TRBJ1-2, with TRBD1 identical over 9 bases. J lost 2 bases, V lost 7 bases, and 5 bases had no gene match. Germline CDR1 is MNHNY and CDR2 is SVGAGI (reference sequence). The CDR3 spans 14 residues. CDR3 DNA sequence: TGTGCCAGCACCCCGACAGGGGGAAACTATGGCTACACCTTC. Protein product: CASTPTGGNYGYTF.

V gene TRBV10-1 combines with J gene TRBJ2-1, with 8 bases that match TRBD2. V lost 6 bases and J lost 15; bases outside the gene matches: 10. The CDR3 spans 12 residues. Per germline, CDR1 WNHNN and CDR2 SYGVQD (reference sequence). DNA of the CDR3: TGCGCCAGCAGGCTCGGGGGGGAAGGTAGGTTCTTC. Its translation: CASRLGGEGRFF.

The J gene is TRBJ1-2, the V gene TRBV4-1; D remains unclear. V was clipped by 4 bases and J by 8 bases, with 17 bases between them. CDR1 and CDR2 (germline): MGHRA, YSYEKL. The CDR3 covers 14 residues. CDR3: CASSLPGQVKGYTF. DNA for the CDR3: TGCGCCAGCAGCCTCCCAGGCCAGGTTAAGGGCTACACCTTC.

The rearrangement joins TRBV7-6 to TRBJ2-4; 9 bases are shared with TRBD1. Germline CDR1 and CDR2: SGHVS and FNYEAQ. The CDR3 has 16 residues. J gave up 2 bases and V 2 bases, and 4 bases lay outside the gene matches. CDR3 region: CASSLSGTGSKNIQYF. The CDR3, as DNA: TGTGCCAGCAGCTTATCCGGGACAGGGTCCAAAAACATTCAGTACTTC.

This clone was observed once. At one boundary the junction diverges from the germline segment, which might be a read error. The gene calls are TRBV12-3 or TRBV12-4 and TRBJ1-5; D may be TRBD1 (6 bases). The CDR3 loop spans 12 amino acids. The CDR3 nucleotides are TGTGCCAGCAGTTTTCGGGACACGGCGGATTTTTTT. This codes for CASSFRDTADFF.

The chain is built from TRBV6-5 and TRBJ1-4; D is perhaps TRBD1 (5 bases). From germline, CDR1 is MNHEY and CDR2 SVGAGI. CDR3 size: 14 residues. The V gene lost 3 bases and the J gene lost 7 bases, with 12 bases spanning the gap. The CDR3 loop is CASSYAGRGEKLFF. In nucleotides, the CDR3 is TGTGCCAGCAGTTATGCAGGGAGGGGTGAAAAACTGTTTTTT.

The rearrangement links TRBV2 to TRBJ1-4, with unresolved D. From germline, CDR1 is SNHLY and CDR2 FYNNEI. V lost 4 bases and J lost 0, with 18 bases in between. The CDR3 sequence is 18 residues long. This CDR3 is CASSGRGTRRATNEKLFF. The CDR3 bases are TGTGCCAGCAGTGGCCGGGGAACCCGGAGGGCAACTAATGAAAAACTGTTTTTT.

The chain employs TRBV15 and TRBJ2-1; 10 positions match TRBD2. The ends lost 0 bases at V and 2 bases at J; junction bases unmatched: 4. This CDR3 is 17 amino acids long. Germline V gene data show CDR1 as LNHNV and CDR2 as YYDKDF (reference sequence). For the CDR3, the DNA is TGTGCCACCAGCAGAGATTTAACTAGCGGGACCTACAATGAGCAGTTCTTC. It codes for CATSRDLTSGTYNEQFF.

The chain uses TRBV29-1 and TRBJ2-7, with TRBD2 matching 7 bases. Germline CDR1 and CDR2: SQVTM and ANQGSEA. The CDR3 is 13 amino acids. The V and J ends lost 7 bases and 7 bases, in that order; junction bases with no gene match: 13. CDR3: CSGSIAGAAEQYF. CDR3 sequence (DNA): TGCAGCGGCAGTATAGCGGGTGCCGCGGAGCAGTACTTC.